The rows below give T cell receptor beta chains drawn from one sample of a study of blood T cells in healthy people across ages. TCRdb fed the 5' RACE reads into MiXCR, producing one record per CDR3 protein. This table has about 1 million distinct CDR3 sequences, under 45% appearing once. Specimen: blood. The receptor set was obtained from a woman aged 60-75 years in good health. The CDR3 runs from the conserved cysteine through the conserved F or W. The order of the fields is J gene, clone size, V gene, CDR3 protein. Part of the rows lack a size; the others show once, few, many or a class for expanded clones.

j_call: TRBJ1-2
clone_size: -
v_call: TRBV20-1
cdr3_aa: CSARRTGAMGGYTF

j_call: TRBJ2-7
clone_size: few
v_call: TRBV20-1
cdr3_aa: CSAGDSVSYEQYF

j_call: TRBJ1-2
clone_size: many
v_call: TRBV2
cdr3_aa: CASRPTGDASGYTF

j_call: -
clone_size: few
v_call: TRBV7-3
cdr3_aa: CASSSLGGNYEQYF

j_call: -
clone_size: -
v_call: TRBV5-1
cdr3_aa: CASSLTQSYNEQYF

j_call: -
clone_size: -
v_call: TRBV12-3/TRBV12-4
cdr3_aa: CASSTGLAREQYF

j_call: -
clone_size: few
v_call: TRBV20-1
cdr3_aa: CSADAPQSHYEQYF

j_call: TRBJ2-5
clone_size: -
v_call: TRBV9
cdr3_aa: CASSPGTSPQETQYF

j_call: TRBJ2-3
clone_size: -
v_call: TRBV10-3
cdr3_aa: CSTQTSGSGGTDTQYF

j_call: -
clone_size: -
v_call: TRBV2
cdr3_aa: CASSRTRSDSMTYEQYF

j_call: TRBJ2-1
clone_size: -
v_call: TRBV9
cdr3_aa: CASSVVGTSNEQFF

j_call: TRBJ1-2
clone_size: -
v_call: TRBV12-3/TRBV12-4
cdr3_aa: CASTPVYGYTF

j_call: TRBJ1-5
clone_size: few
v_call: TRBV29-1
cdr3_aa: CSVGRVGQPQHF

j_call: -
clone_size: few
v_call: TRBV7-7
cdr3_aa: CASSAGGAAEQYF

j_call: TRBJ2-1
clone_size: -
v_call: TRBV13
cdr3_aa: CASSPPGGAGGSYNEQFF

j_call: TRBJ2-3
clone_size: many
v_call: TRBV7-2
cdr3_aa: CASSLAGDPVHTQYF

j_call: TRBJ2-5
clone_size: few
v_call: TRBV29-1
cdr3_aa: CSAPQGIQETQYF

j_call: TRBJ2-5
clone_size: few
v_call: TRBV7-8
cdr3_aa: CASSLPFKEQYF

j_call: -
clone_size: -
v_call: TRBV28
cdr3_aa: CAGSFVETNEQYF

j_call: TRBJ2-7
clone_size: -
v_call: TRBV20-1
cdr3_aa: CSASPANTGGFYEQYF

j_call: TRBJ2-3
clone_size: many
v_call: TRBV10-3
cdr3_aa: CATLSTDTQYF

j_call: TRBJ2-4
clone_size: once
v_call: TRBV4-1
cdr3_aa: CASSQDYGGSAYNEQYF

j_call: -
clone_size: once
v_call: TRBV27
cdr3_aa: CASRTGGAYNEQYF

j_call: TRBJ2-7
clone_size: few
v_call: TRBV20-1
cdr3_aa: CSARGHRDRVYEQYF

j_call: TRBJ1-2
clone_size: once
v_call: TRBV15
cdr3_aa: CATSRLGQAGGSYGYTF

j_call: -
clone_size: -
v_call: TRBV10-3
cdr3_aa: CATSELGAETQYF

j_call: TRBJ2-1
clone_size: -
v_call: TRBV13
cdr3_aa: CASSLAQHPNEQFF

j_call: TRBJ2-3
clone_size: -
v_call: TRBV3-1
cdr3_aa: CASSQGTWTLGLARGDTQYF

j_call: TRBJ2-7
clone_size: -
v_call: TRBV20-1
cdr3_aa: CSARGGRPYEQYF

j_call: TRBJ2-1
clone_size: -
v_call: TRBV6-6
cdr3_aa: CASSSRDSSYNEQFF

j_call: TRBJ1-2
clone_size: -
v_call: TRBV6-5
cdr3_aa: CASSYTGTGVHGYTF

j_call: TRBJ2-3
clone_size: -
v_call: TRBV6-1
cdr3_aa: CASSYDFSDTQYF

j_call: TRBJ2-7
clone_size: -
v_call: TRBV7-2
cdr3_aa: CASSPIGRHLNEQYF

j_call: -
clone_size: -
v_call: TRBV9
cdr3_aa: CASSVGPESDEQYF

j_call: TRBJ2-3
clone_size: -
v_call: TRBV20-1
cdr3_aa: CSARAGVGDTQYF

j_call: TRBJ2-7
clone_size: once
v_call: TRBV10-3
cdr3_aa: CTISESKGEQYF

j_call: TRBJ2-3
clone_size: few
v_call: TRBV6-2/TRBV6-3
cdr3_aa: CASSPLTGSLADTQYF

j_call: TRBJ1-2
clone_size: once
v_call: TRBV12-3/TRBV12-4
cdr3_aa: CANSQHGRTYGYTF

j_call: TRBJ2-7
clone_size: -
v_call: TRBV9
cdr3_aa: CASSGDGTSGSYEQYF

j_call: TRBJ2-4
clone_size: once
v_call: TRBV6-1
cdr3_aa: CASSRERLAKNIQYF

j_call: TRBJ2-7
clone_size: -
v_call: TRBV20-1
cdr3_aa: CSARGASGLSYEQYF

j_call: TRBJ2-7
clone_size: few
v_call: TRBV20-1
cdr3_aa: CSARRLGGPETYEQYF

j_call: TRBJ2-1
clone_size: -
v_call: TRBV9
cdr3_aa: CASSVVWGPYNEQFF

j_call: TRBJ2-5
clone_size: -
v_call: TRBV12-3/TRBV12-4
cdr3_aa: CASSPFQEAQYF

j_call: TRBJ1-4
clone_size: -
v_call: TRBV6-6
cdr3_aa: CASSPLQGKNEKLFF

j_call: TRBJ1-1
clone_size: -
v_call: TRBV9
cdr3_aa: CASSKNRAGSNREEAFF

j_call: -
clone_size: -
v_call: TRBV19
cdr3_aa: CASSPTRGETQYF

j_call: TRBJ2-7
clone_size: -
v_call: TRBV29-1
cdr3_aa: CSPRDRIAFYEQYF

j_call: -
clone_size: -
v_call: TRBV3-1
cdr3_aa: CASSPLSGGLNEQYF

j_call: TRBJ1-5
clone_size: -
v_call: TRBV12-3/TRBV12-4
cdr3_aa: CASSLASIGTASNQPQHF

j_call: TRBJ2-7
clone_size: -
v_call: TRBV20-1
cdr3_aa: CSARGGGQRPSYEQYF

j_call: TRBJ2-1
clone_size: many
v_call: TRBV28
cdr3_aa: CASSPIRRDEQFF

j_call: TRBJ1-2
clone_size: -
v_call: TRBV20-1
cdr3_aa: CSASSGTASHGYTF

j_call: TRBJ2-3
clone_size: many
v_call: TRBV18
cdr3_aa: CASSLTSGRDTQYF